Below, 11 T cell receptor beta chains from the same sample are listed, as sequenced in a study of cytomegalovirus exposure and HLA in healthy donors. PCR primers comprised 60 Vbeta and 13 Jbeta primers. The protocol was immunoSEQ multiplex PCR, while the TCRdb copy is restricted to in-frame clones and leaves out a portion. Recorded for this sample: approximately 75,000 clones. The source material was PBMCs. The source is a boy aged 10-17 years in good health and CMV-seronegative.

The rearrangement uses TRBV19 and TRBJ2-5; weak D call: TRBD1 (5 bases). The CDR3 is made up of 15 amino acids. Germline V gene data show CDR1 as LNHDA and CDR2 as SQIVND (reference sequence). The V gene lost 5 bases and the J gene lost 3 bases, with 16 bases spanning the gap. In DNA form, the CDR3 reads TGTGCCAGTAGTCTAGGTGGCAGGGTGGAAGAGACCCAGTACTTC. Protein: CASSLGGRVEETQYF.

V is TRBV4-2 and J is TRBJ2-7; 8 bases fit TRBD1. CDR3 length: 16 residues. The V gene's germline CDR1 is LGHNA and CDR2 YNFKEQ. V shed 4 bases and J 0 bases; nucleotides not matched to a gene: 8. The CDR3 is CASSREGQGSSYEQYF. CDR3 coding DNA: TGTGCCAGCAGCCGAGAAGGACAGGGCAGCTCCTACGAGCAGTACTTC.

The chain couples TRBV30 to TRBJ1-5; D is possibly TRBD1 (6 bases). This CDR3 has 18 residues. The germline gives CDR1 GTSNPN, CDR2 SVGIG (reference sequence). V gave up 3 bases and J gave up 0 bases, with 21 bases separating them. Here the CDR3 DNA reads TGTGCCTGGAGCGAGCGGGGGGGGGCGAGATATAGCAATCAGCCCCAGCATTTT. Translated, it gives CAWSERGGARYSNQPQHF.

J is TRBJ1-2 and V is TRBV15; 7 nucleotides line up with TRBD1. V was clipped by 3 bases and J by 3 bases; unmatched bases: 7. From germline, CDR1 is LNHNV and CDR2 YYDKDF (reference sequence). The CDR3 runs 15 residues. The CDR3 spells CATSSLVGQYYGYTF. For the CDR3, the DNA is TGTGCCACCAGCAGCCTAGTGGGACAGTACTATGGCTACACCTTC.

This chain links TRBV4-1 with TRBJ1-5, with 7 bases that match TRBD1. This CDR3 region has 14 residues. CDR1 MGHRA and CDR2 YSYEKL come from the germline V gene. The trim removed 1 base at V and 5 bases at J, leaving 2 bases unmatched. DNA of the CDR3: TGCGCCAGCAGCCAAGGCAGGGGGGATCAGCCCCAGCATTTT. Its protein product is CASSQGRGDQPQHF.

The CDR3: CASSRTGDYEQYF. The CDR3 coding sequence is TGTGCCAGCAGCCGGACAGGGGATTACGAGCAGTACTTC. This chain uses TRBV6-1 with TRBJ2-7; 9 bases fit TRBD1. Trimming at V came to 6 bases and at J to 4 bases, leaving 4 bases not matched to a gene. The germline gives CDR1 MNHNS, CDR2 SASEGT. The CDR3 extends over 13 amino acids.

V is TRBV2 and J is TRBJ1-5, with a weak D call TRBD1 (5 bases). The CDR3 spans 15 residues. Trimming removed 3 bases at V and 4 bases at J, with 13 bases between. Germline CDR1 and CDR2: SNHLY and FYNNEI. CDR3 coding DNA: TGTGCCAGCAGTGATGGGGCGGGGTTTAATCAGCCCCAGCATTTT. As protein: CASSDGAGFNQPQHF.

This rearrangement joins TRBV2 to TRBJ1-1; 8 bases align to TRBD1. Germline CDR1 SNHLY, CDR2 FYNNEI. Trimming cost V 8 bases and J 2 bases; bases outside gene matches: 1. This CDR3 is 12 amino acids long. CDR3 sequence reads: CASGQGNTEAFF. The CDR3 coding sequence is TGTGCCAGCGGACAGGGAAACACTGAAGCTTTCTTT.

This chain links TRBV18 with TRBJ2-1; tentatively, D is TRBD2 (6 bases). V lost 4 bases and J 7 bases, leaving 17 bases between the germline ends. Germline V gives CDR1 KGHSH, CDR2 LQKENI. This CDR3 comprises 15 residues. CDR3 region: CASSLTSPRGNEQFF. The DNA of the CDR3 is TGTGCCAGCTCACTAACGTCTCCTCGGGGGAATGAGCAGTTCTTC.

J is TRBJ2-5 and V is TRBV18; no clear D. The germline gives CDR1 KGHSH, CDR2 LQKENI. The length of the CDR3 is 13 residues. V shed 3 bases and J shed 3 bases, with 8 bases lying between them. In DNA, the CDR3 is TGTGCCAGCTCACCCCCGGTTAAAGAGACCCAGTACTTC. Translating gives CASSPPVKETQYF.

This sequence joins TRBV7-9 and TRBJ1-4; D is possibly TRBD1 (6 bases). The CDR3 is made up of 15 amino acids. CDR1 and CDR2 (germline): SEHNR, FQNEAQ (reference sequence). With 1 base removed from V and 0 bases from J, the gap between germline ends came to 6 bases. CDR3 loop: CASSLEGATNEKLFF. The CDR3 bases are TGTGCCAGCAGCTTAGAGGGGGCAACTAATGAAAAACTGTTTTTT.